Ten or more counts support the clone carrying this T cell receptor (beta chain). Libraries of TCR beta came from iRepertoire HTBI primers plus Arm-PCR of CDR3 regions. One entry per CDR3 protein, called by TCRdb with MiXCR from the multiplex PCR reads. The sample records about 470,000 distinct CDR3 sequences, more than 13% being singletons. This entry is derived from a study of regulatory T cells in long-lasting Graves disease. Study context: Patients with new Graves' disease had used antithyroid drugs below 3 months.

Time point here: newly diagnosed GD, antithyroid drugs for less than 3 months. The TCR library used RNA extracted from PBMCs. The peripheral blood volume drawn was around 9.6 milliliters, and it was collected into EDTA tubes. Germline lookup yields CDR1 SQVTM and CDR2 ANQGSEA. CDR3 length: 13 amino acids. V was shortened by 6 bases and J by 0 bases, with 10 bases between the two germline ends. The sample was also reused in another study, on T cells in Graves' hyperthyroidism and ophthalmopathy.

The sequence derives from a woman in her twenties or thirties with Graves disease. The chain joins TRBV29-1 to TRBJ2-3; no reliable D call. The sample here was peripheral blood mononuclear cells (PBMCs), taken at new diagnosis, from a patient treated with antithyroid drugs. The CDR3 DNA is TGCAGCGTAATGGCAGCTAGCACAGATACGCAGTATTTT. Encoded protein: CSVMAASTDTQYF.